The clone carrying this T cell receptor beta chain was recorded many times. These data come from a study of T cells in Graves' hyperthyroidism and ophthalmopathy. Deletions cut 6 bases from V and 6 bases from J, with 18 bases between. This CDR3 is 14 amino acids long. Germline-derived CDR1 and CDR2 are DFQATT and SNEGSKA (reference sequence). There were TCR beta CDR3 regions amplified from RNA transcripts. The primer set for the first-round RT-PCR of the TCR CDR3 was HTBI. TCRdb re-derived calls from the multiplex PCR reads in MiXCR, one entry per CDR3 protein. The profile covers around 400,000 distinct CDR3 sequences, with 13% to 15% appearing a single time and around 20% taken by the ten largest.

J is TRBJ1-5 and V is TRBV20-1; D remains unclear. This receptor was identified in a woman in her fifties or sixties with Graves' ophthalmopathy. The sample consisted of blood. In DNA, the CDR3 is TGCAGTGCGCCTACAACCCCCGCCGGTCAGCCCCAGCATTTT. Its protein is CSAPTTPAGQPQHF.